Presented here are 15 T cell receptor beta chains from one specimen sequenced in a study of T cell repertoires in cytomegalovirus infection. No cognate antigen is known for these TCRs. TCRdb re-called the reads with MiXCR, one entry per CDR3 protein. The table records tens of thousands of distinct CDR3 sequences, roughly 34% of them present only once. Sequencing was done on a sample of PBMCs, sequenced either directly or after in vitro stimulation (not recorded which). The receptors originated from a human donor in good health (CMV status not recorded). Some clones in this sample may be carry-over from other donors' samples.

A single count supports this clonotype. This chain uses TRBV5-6 with TRBJ2-3; the D is unclear. This CDR3 has 13 amino acids. Germline V gene data show CDR1 as SGHDT and CDR2 as YYEEEE. Trimming shortened V by 4 bases and J by 2 bases, and 8 bases separated the two germline ends. The CDR3 nucleotides are TGTGCCAGCAGCCCCGGTTACACAGATACGCAGTATTTT. Translating gives CASSPGYTDTQYF.

This clonotype was counted ten times or more. J is TRBJ1-5 and V is TRBV7-6; a possible D gene is TRBD1 (5 bases). Germline V gene sequence: CDR1 SGHVS, CDR2 FNYEAQ. This CDR3 contains 13 residues. Trimming pared 5 bases from V and 4 bases from J, leaving 9 bases between. Here the CDR3 DNA reads TGTGCCAGCAGCAAGGGACGGAATCAGCCCCAGCATTTT. Translating gives CASSKGRNQPQHF. Together with reference TRBV7-6 and TRBJ1-5, the CDR3 gives the full variable domain: GAGVSQSPRYKVTKRGQDVALRCDPISGHVSLYWYRQALGQGPEFLTYFNYEAQQDKSGLPNDRFSAERPEGSISTLTIQRTEQRDSAMYRCASSKGRNQPQHFGDGTRLSIL.

This clonotype was recorded at least ten times. Here the CDR3 reads CASSLWQGEETQYF. The CDR3 nucleotides are TGTGCCAGCAGCTTATGGCAGGGCGAAGAGACCCAGTACTTC. V usage is TRBV7-2 and J usage is TRBJ2-5, with a tentative D call TRBD1 (5 bases). The CDR3 is made up of 14 amino acids. V was trimmed by 2 bases and J by 3 bases, leaving 10 bases between them. Germline CDR1 reads SGHTA; CDR2 reads FQGNSA.

V and J are TRBV20-1 and TRBJ2-1; 9 bases match TRBD2. This CDR3 contains 17 residues. CDR1 and CDR2 (germline): DFQATT, SNEGSKA (reference sequence). V lost 0 bases and J lost 2; bases outside the gene matches: 8. The CDR3 sequence: CSARDFRAGGTYNEQFF. CDR3 DNA sequence: TGCAGTGCTAGAGATTTTCGAGCGGGGGGCACCTACAATGAGCAGTTCTTC.

The V and J genes are TRBV12-3 or TRBV12-4 and TRBJ1-6; the D gene is possibly TRBD1 (6 bases). The V gene lost 5 bases and the J gene lost 6 bases, with 8 bases spanning the gap. The CDR3 covers 13 residues. CDR3 protein: CASSLQGNSPLHF. CDR3 sequence (DNA): TGTGCCAGCAGTCTACAGGGTAATTCACCCCTCCACTTT.

In its sample, this clonotype was seen a few times. The CDR3 DNA sequence: TGTGCCAGCAGTTTAATTGTGGGAGAAAAACTGTTTTTT. It translates to CASSLIVGEKLFF. The V and J genes are TRBV27 and TRBJ1-4, with no clear D. The CDR3 totals 13 residues. V lost 2 bases to trimming and J lost 8 bases, with 9 bases between them. Germline assignment: CDR1 MNHEY and CDR2 SMNVEV (reference sequence).

This clonotype appeared a few times. The chain recombines TRBV7-6 with TRBJ2-1, with 7 bases aligning to TRBD2. Looked up from germline, CDR1 is SGHVS and CDR2 is FNYEAQ. The CDR3 consists of 14 residues. V was pared by 0 bases and J by 10 bases, with 6 bases of the junction left unmatched. The CDR3 DNA sequence: TGTGCCAGCAGCTTAGCGGGAGGGCCTGAGGAGCAGTTCTTC. It encodes CASSLAGGPEEQFF.

This clonotype has only a few counts. The chain recombines TRBV28 with TRBJ2-7, with D unclear. The length of the CDR3 is 14 residues. Trimming cost V 3 bases and J 0 bases, with 9 bases left between them. The germline V gene has CDR1 MDHEN and CDR2 SYDVKM. DNA of the CDR3: TGTGCCAGCAGTTTTTCGGGCCCCTCCTACGAGCAGTACTTC. This encodes CASSFSGPSYEQYF.

The table lists this clonotype with a few counts. The chain recombines TRBV7-2 with TRBJ2-2, with D unclear. V dropped 5 bases and J dropped 0 bases, with 19 bases sitting between them. Germline loops: CDR1 SGHTA, CDR2 FQGNSA. The CDR3 is made up of 18 amino acids. This chain's CDR3 is CASSPPISLEPNTGELFF. The CDR3 coding sequence is TGTGCCAGCAGCCCCCCGATCTCTCTAGAGCCGAACACCGGGGAGCTGTTTTTT.

The chain couples TRBV29-1 to TRBJ1-4; 10 nucleotides line up with TRBD1. With V trimmed by 3 bases and J by 6 bases, 7 bases remained unmatched. The CDR3 has 15 amino acids. Germline lookup yields CDR1 SQVTM and CDR2 ANQGSEA. Here the CDR3 DNA reads TGCAGCGTTGATCTTGCCGGGACAGGGGATGAAAAACTGTTTTTT. Amino acid sequence: CSVDLAGTGDEKLFF.

The chain is built from TRBV15 and TRBJ2-3; 9 bases map to TRBD1. This CDR3 is built from 16 residues. Trimming at V came to 3 bases and at J to 4 bases, leaving 8 bases not matched to a gene. The germline gives CDR1 LNHNV, CDR2 YYDKDF (reference sequence). As DNA, the CDR3 is TGTGCCACCAGCAGGCCGGGACAGGGTGTCCCAGATACGCAGTATTTT. Its translation: CATSRPGQGVPDTQYF.

The chain employs TRBV6-1 and TRBJ2-5; D ambiguous. V lost 1 base to trimming and J lost 1 base, with 4 bases between them. Germline V gene data show CDR1 as MNHNS and CDR2 as SASEGT. The CDR3 is made up of 13 amino acids. The CDR3 region has the DNA TGTGCCAGCAGTGAAGTCGCCCAAGAGACCCAGTACTTC. This codes for CASSEVAQETQYF.

The chain has TRBV5-4 and TRBJ2-5, with no clear D. In germline, CDR1 is SGHNT, CDR2 YYREEE (reference sequence). The CDR3 is made up of 14 amino acids. Between the trimmed V and J ends, which lost 4 bases and 9 bases, there was a span of 19 bases. DNA of the CDR3: TGTGCCAGCAGCGACGGTCCCGCATATGGGGCCCAGTACTTC. Its protein is CASSDGPAYGAQYF.

The chain joins TRBV4-1 to TRBJ2-2; 7 bases align to TRBD1. The CDR3 has 17 residues. J lost 5 bases, V lost 4 bases, and 13 bases had no gene match. Germline assignment: CDR1 MGHRA and CDR2 YSYEKL. The CDR3 sequence is CASSPGTARTRTGELFF. The DNA for the CDR3 is TGCGCCAGCAGCCCAGGGACAGCCAGAACTAGGACCGGGGAGCTGTTTTTT.

A remark on this clonotype: A much larger clone lies a single base off, so this may be a read error. The rearrangement joins TRBV7-2 to TRBJ1-1; unclear D gene. Trimming shortened V by 5 bases and J by 0 bases, and 7 bases separated the two germline ends. The CDR3 runs 13 residues. Per germline, CDR1 SGHTA and CDR2 FQGNSA. The CDR3 protein is CASSPIMNTEAFF. CDR3 in DNA: TGTGCCAGCAGCCCCATAATGAACACTGAAGCTTTCTTT.